This entry lists 6 T cell receptor beta chains sequenced from one sample in a study of T cells in tuberculosis. This table comes from immunoSEQ multiplex PCR, and its TCRdb copy is limited to in-frame clones, with some not included. The data hold 35,000 to 45,000 clones, with approximately 94% observed a single time. Specimen: PBMCs. The receptors were sampled from a donor between 10 and 35 years old with latent tuberculosis or without tuberculosis infection. Some clones in this sample may be carry-over from other donors' samples.

This clone was seen once. The rearrangement joins TRBV19 to TRBJ1-1; tentative D call: TRBD1 (5 bases). The germline V gene encodes CDR1 LNHDA and CDR2 SQIVND (reference sequence). The germline V and J ends were trimmed by 8 bases and 1 base, with 17 bases remaining between them. CDR3 length: 15 residues. The CDR3 DNA follows: TGTGCCAGTGGCTGGGGAGGACACAAGAACACTGAAGCTTTCTTT. As protein: CASGWGGHKNTEAFF. The full variable domain, rest sourced from reference TRBV19 and TRBJ1-1, is DGGITQSPKYLFRKEGQNVTLSCEQNLNHDAMYWYRQDPGQGLRLIYYSQIVNDFQKGDIAEGYSVSREKKESFPLTVTSAQKNPTAFYLCASGWGGHKNTEAFFGQGTRLTVV.

J is TRBJ1-2 and V is TRBV13; D gene unclear. Deletions cut 5 bases from V and 4 bases from J, with 14 bases between. This CDR3 has 14 amino acids. CDR1 PRHDT and CDR2 FYEKMQ come from the germline V gene (reference sequence). DNA for the CDR3: TGTGCCAGCAGCCGGAGCGGTCCCACCTATGGCTACACCTTC. This encodes CASSRSGPTYGYTF.

In DNA, the CDR3 is TGTGCCAGCAGTGTGCACAGGGAGGGCAATGAAAAACTGTTTTTT. It is translated as CASSVHREGNEKLFF. The V call is TRBV2, the J call TRBJ1-4; weak D call: TRBD1 (6 bases). Germline V lookup: CDR1 SNHLY, CDR2 FYNNEI. The CDR3 consists of 15 residues. The V and J ends lost 4 bases and 5 bases respectively, with 14 bases between them.

The chain uses TRBV27 and TRBJ2-1; D ambiguous. Germline V CDR1 and CDR2: MNHEY, SMNVEV (reference sequence). V dropped 4 bases and J dropped 2 bases, with 15 bases sitting between them. CDR3 length equals 16 residues. The CDR3, as DNA: TGTGCCAGCAGTTCCCCCCGCGGCCCGACCTACAATGAGCAGTTCTTC. This translates into CASSSPRGPTYNEQFF.

V is TRBV5-8 and J is TRBJ1-5; 9 positions match TRBD1. This CDR3 is built from 14 residues. Germline CDR1 reads SGHTS; CDR2 reads YDEGEE. Trimming at V came to 1 base and at J to 5 bases, leaving 1 base not matched to a gene. CDR3 DNA: TGTGCCAGCAGCTTGAGACAGGGGGATCAGCCCCAGCATTTT. Amino acids: CASSLRQGDQPQHF.

This chain links TRBV5-5 with TRBJ1-2; 7 bases are a match to TRBD1. V was pared by 4 bases and J by 6 bases, with 3 bases of the junction left unmatched. The CDR3 sequence is 12 residues long. Germline V gene data show CDR1 as SGHKS and CDR2 as YYEKEE (reference sequence). Here the CDR3 reads CASSQTGNGYTF. The CDR3 nucleotides are TGTGCCAGCAGCCAGACAGGGAATGGCTACACCTTC.